This note documents a single T cell receptor beta chain sequence. Its cognate antigen is unknown. This sample stems from a study of blood T cells in healthy people across ages. The study, taken as a whole, reports: Estimates of total diversity, which came from one million sequenced T cells, were considered to be underestimates. Possibly confounding the expanded clonotype changes was the fact that donor CMV status was unknown.

Sample donors were healthy Caucasian individuals that came from Russia, aged roughly 6 to 100. The CDR3 sequence is 17 residues long. Trimming stripped 0 bases from V and 4 bases from J, with 19 bases between. The V gene's germline CDR1 is MNHNS and CDR2 SASEGT. The use of a sample-barcoded 5' primer and a J-beta primer mix characterized a second PCR of about 7 to 12 cycles. TCRdb ran MiXCR on the 5' RACE reads and lists one entry per CDR3 protein. Altogether more than 650,000 distinct CDR3 sequences are present, about 53% being singletons, with the ten largest covering around 40%. The chain combines TRBV6-1 with TRBJ2-7; possibly TRBD1 for D (5 bases). The specimen was blood. This receptor was obtained from a man aged 80 or over in good health. CDR3 loop: CASSEASVRAAVYEQYF. CDR3 in DNA: TGTGCCAGCAGTGAAGCCTCGGTCAGGGCGGCTGTTTACGAGCAGTACTTC.